These T cell receptor beta chains were read from a single sample in a study of cytomegalovirus exposure and HLA in healthy donors. TCRdb's table, derived via immunoSEQ multiplex PCR, lists solely in-frame clones and lacks some. The sample includes 150,000 to 200,000 clones, over 70% of them seen just once. Sequencing used PBMCs. All receptors come from a man younger than 30 in good health and CMV-seronegative. The CDR3 runs from the conserved cysteine through the conserved F or W. A D gene is named only where the DNA matches it firmly. Expanded clones get a size class; other rows say once, few or many, or leave the size out.

abundance	v_gene	d_gene	j_gene	CDR3nt	CDR3aa
.	TRBV11-2	.	TRBJ1-1	TGTGCCAGCAGCTTATCAGCGGGGCACACTGAAGCTTTCTTT	CASSLSAGHTEAFF
.	TRBV5-4	TRBD2	TRBJ2-7	TGTGCCAGCAGCCTCGGAATGGCTAGCGGGAGCGTGGGATACGAGCAGTACTTC	CASSLGMASGSVGYEQYF
.	TRBV27	TRBD2	TRBJ2-3	TGTGCCAGCAGTTTATTCCCCGGGGCGGGGGGGATAGATACGCAGTATTTT	CASSLFPGAGGIDTQYF
.	TRBV7-8	.	TRBJ2-4	TGTGCCAGCAGCTCAGGGGGGAACATTCAGTACTTC	CASSSGGNIQYF
.	TRBV5-6	.	TRBJ2-1	TGTGCCAGCAGCTTACGGGGGGCCCGTGCGAATGAGCAGTTCTTC	CASSLRGARANEQFF
once	TRBV6-5	.	TRBJ2-3	TGTGCCAGCGCGCTTGGGGGGGCCGGGGATACGCAGTATTTT	CASALGGAGDTQYF
.	TRBV5-4	TRBD1	TRBJ2-5	TGTGCCAGCAGCTTGGACAGGGGAAAGACCCAGTACTTC	CASSLDRGKTQYF
.	TRBV19	TRBD1	TRBJ2-6	TGTGCCAGTACTCCCGGGACAGGGTACGGGGCCAACGTCCTGACTTTC	CASTPGTGYGANVLTF
.	TRBV7-2	TRBD1	TRBJ1-3	TGTGCCAGCAGCTTAGTTCGAGGGGGCCCCGGAAACACCATATATTTT	CASSLVRGGPGNTIYF
once	TRBV14	.	TRBJ2-7	TGTGCCAGCAGCCTGAGCGGGTCCTTTTCCTACGAGCAGTACTTC	CASSLSGSFSYEQYF
few	TRBV19	.	TRBJ1-5	TGTGCCAGTAGTATAACGAGTTATGTTAATCAGCCCCAGCATTTT	CASSITSYVNQPQHF
once	TRBV18	TRBD2	TRBJ2-5	TGTGCCAGCTCACCACCGAAGGCCTCCGGGACTAAAGAGACCCAGTACTTC	CASSPPKASGTKETQYF
.	TRBV19	.	TRBJ2-7	TGTGCCAGTAGTATAGAGTTAACCTACGAGCAGTACTTC	CASSIELTYEQYF